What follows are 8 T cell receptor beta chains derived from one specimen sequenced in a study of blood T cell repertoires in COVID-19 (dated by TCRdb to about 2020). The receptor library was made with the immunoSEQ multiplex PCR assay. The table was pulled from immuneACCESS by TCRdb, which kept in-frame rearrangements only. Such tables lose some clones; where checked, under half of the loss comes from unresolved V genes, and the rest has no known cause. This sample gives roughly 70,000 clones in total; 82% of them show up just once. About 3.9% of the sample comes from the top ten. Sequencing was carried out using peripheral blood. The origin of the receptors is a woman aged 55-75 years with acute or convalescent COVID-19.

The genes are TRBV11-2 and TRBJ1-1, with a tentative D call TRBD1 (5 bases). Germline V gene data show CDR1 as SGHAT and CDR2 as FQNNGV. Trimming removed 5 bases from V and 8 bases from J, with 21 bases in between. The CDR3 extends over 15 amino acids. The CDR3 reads CASSLWGGTGSEAFF. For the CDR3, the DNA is TGTGCCAGCAGCCTCTGGGGGGGTACGGGGTCAGAAGCTTTCTTT.

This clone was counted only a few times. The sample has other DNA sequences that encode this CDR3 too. The CDR3 is CASSSGTGYYEQYF. CDR3 bases: TGTGCCAGCAGCTCCGGGACAGGGTACTACGAGCAGTACTTC. The V and J genes are TRBV7-6 and TRBJ2-7, with 9 bases fitting TRBD1. The length of the CDR3 is 14 residues. Trimming at V came to 4 bases and at J to 3 bases, leaving 4 bases not matched to a gene. Per germline, CDR1 SGHVS and CDR2 FNYEAQ.

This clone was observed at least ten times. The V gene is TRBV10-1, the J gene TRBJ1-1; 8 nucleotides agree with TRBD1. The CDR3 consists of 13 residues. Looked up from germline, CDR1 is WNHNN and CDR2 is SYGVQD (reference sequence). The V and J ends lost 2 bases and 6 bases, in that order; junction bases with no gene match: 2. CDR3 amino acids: CASSEAQGAEAFF. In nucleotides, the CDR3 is TGCGCCAGCAGTGAGGCACAGGGGGCTGAAGCTTTCTTT.

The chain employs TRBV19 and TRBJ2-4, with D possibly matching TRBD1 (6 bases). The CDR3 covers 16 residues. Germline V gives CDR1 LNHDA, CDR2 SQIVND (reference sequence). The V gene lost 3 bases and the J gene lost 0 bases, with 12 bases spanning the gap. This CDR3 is CASSMGALLAKNIQYF. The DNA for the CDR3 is TGTGCCAGTAGTATGGGGGCTCTCCTAGCCAAAAACATTCAGTACTTC.

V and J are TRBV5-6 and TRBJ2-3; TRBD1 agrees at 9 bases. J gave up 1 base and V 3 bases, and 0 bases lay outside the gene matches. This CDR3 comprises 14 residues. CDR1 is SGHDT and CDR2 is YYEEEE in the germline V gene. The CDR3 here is CASSWDRGTDTQYF. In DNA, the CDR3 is TGTGCCAGCAGCTGGGACAGGGGCACAGATACGCAGTATTTT.

CDR3: CASSPGGGGSNQPQHF. The CDR3 nucleotides read TGTGCCAGCAGCCCTGGGGGAGGGGGTAGCAATCAGCCCCAGCATTTT. The chain has TRBV7-9 and TRBJ1-5; D is possibly TRBD1 (6 bases). The CDR3 extends over 16 amino acids. The germline V gene encodes CDR1 SEHNR and CDR2 FQNEAQ (reference sequence). V gave up 5 bases and J gave up 0 bases, with 14 bases separating them.

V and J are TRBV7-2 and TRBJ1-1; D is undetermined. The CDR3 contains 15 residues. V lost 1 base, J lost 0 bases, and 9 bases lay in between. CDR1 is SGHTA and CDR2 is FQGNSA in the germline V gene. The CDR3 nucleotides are TGTGCCAGCAGCTTAGGGCCGTCCATGAACACTGAAGCTTTCTTT. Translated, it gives CASSLGPSMNTEAFF.

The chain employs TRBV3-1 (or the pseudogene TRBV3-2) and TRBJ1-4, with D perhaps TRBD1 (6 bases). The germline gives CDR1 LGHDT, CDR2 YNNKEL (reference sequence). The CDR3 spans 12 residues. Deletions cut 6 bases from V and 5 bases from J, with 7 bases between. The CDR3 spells CASRDSNEKLFF. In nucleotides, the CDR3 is TGTGCCAGCAGGGACAGCAATGAAAAACTGTTTTTT.